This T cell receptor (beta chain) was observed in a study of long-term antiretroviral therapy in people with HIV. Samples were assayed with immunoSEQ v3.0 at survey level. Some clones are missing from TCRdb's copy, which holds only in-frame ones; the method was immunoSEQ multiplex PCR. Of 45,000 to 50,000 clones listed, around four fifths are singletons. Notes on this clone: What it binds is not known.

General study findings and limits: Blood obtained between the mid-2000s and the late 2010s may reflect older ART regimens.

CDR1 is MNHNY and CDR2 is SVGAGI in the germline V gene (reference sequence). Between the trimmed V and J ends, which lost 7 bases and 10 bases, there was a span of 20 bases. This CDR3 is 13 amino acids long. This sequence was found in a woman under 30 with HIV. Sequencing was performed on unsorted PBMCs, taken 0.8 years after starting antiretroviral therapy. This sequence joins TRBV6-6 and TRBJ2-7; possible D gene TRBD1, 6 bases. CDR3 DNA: TGTGCCAGCACTCCAGAAGGGGGTATCCGCCAGTACTTC. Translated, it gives CASTPEGGIRQYF.